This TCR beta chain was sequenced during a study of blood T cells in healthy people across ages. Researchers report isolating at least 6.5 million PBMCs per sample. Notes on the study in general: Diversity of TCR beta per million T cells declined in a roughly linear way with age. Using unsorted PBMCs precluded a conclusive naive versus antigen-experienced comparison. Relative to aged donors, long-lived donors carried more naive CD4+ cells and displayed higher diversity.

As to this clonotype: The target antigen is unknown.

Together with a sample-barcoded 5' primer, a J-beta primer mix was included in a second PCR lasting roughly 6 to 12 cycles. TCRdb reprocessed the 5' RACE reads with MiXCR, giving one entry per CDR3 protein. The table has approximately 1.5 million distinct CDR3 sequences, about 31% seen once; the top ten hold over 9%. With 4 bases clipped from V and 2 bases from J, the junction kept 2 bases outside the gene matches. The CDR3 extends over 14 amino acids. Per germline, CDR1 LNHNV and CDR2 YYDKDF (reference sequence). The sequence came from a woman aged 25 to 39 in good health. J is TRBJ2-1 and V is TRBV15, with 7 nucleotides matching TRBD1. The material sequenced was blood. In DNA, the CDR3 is TGTGCCACCAGCATTACAGGGGCCTACAATGAGCAGTTCTTC. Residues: CATSITGAYNEQFF.